Shown below are 30 T cell receptor beta chains from a single sample sequenced in a study of cytomegalovirus exposure and HLA in healthy donors. Primers included in the PCR were 60 Vbeta and 13 Jbeta primers. Only in-frame clones appear in the TCRdb table, and some are missing; sequencing was by immunoSEQ multiplex PCR. This table holds 120,000 to 150,000 clones, less than 85% found once. Source material: PBMCs. These receptors all come from a man in his forties in good health and CMV-seropositive.

V and J are TRBV6-5 and TRBJ2-7, with a weak D call TRBD1 (5 bases). The CDR3 length is 15 residues. V was cut by 6 bases and J by 2 bases, with 17 bases left in between. From germline, CDR1 is MNHEY and CDR2 SVGAGI. The CDR3 reads CASRTSHRIAYEQYF. DNA for the CDR3: TGTGCCAGCAGGACGTCACACAGGATCGCCTACGAGCAGTACTTC.

This clone occurred a few times. This chain links TRBV4-1 with TRBJ1-1; TRBD1 matches at 8 bases. Per germline, CDR1 MGHRA and CDR2 YSYEKL. The CDR3 covers 14 residues. The ends lost 6 bases at V and 1 base at J; junction bases unmatched: 4. This CDR3 is CASRRQGTNTEAFF. The CDR3 DNA sequence: TGCGCCAGCAGACGACAGGGGACGAACACTGAAGCTTTCTTT.

The chain carries TRBV7-9 and TRBJ1-6; weak D call: TRBD1 (5 bases). Germline V CDR1 and CDR2: SEHNR, FQNEAQ (reference sequence). The CDR3 totals 16 residues. V was trimmed by 5 bases and J by 1 base, leaving 12 bases between them. The CDR3 region has the DNA TGTGCCAGCAGCCCGGGGGTGGGGTCCTATAATTCACCCCTCCACTTT. Translated, it gives CASSPGVGSYNSPLHF.

The chain is built from TRBV21-1 and TRBJ2-1; the table's D call, TRBD2, was not checked against the DNA. TRBV21-1 is deemed a pseudogene. The CDR3 spans 19 residues. This chain's CDR3 is CASRTSKRGPDGECNEQFF. DNA of the CDR3: TGTGCCAGCCGTACCTCTAAGCGGGGTCCCGACGGAGAGTGCAATGAGCAGTTCTTC.

The chain has TRBV6-5 and TRBJ2-7, with TRBD1 matching 7 bases. This CDR3 spans 13 amino acids. Germline CDR1 MNHEY, CDR2 SVGAGI. Trimming took 4 bases from V and 12 from J; bases not matched to a gene: 12. CDR3 amino acids: CASSSLTRQGWYF. The CDR3, as DNA: TGTGCCAGCAGTTCCCTGACCCGACAGGGATGGTACTTC.

This chain links TRBV18 with TRBJ1-2, with D perhaps matching TRBD1 (5 bases). Trimming removed 2 bases from V and 5 bases from J, with 15 bases in between. There are 15 residues in the CDR3. CDR1 is KGHSH, CDR2 LQKENI, per germline. The CDR3 loop reads CASSPTGGYRYGYTF. The CDR3 DNA is TGTGCCAGCTCACCAACCGGGGGGTATCGGTATGGCTACACCTTC.

V gene TRBV5-1 combines with J gene TRBJ1-5; D is uncertain. Trimming pared 5 bases from V and 5 bases from J, leaving 8 bases between. CDR3 length: 12 residues. Germline V CDR1 and CDR2: SGHRS, YFSETQ. This CDR3 reads CASSLPDQPQHF. The CDR3 DNA reads TGCGCCAGCAGTCTCCCCGATCAGCCCCAGCATTTT.

V usage is TRBV5-1 and J usage is TRBJ2-1, with TRBD2 identical over 8 bases. The CDR3 runs 16 residues. V lost 0 bases and J lost 9; bases outside the gene matches: 11. In germline, CDR1 is SGHRS, CDR2 YFSETQ. CDR3 sequence (DNA): TGCGCCAGCAGCTTGGACACTTGGAGCGGGAGATTTGAGCAGTTCTTC. Residues: CASSLDTWSGRFEQFF.

About this clone: A read error may produce the germline difference seen at one junction end. The chain carries TRBV7-7 and TRBJ2-3; D unclear. The CDR3 contains 15 residues. Per the germline V gene, CDR1 is SSHAT and CDR2 is FNYEAQ (reference sequence). CDR3 nucleotides: TGTGCTAGCAGAAAGAAGACATCTAGCACAGATACGCAGTATTTT. It translates to CASRKKTSSTDTQYF.

The chain joins TRBV7-8 to TRBJ1-4; possibly TRBD1 for D (6 bases). V was trimmed by 5 bases and J by 7 bases, leaving 11 bases between them. CDR1 and CDR2 (germline): SGHVS, FQNEAQ. The CDR3 has 13 residues. The CDR3 sequence: CASSGGHAEKLFF. The CDR3 DNA follows: TGTGCCAGCAGCGGGGGACACGCTGAAAAACTGTTTTTT.

The V gene is TRBV11-3, the J gene TRBJ2-1; 7 bases are a match to TRBD2. This CDR3 has 12 amino acids. Per germline, CDR1 SGHNT and CDR2 YENEEA. V trimming: 3 bases; J trimming: 13 bases; junction bases outside the gene matches: 6. CDR3 sequence (DNA): TGTGCCAGCAGCTTGGGAGGGAGACAACAGTTCTTC. It yields the protein CASSLGGRQQFF.

The rearrangement links TRBV30 to TRBJ2-1, with a tentative D call TRBD2 (5 bases). The ends were cut back, 5 bases at V and 5 bases at J, with 13 bases in the middle. CDR3 length equals 13 residues. Germline values: CDR1 GTSNPN, CDR2 SVGIG (reference sequence). CDR3 loop: CAWSGRLNNEQFF. The CDR3 DNA reads TGTGCCTGGTCGGGAAGGTTAAACAATGAGCAGTTCTTC.

This sequence joins TRBV10-3 and TRBJ2-5, with D maybe TRBD1 (6 bases). The V gene's germline CDR1 is ENHRY and CDR2 SYGVKD. V was trimmed by 4 bases and J by 4 bases, leaving 10 bases between them. The CDR3 length is 13 residues. The CDR3: CAISGEGVETQYF. The CDR3 coding sequence is TGTGCCATCAGTGGAGAGGGGGTAGAGACCCAGTACTTC.

The CDR3 reads CASSLGQSLKPYEQYF. Written as DNA, the CDR3 is TGCGCCAGCAGCTTGGGACAGTCCTTAAAGCCCTACGAGCAGTACTTC. V and J are TRBV5-1 and TRBJ2-7; D is perhaps TRBD1 (5 bases). The germline V and J ends were trimmed by 0 bases and 2 bases, with 15 bases remaining between them. The CDR3 runs to 16 residues. The germline V gene has CDR1 SGHRS and CDR2 YFSETQ.

The chain joins TRBV7-9 to TRBJ2-6; 7 bases match TRBD2. Germline V gene data show CDR1 as SEHNR and CDR2 as FQNEAQ (reference sequence). V lost 3 bases and J lost 2; bases outside the gene matches: 7. The CDR3 covers 17 residues. The CDR3 here is CASSLWGGMAGANVLTF. DNA of the CDR3: TGTGCCAGCAGCTTGTGGGGAGGGATGGCTGGGGCCAACGTCCTGACTTTC.

This chain connects TRBV7-2 to TRBJ1-2; D gene uncertain. The germline V gene has CDR1 SGHTA and CDR2 FQGNSA. The length of the CDR3 is 12 residues. V gave up 2 bases and J gave up 7 bases, with 8 bases separating them. CDR3 in amino acids: CASSLLLTGYTF. The DNA of the CDR3 is TGTGCCAGCAGCTTACTACTCACTGGCTACACCTTC.

The chain employs TRBV5-1 and TRBJ2-5; TRBD2 aligns across 8 bases. Germline V gives CDR1 SGHRS, CDR2 YFSETQ. Unmatched junction bases numbered 4, after V lost 2 bases and J lost 1 base. CDR3 length: 15 residues. CDR3 protein: CASSLLAELQETQYF. The DNA for the CDR3 is TGCGCCAGCAGCTTACTAGCGGAGCTCCAAGAGACCCAGTACTTC.

This sequence joins TRBV28 and TRBJ2-6, with D possibly matching TRBD2 (5 bases). This CDR3 has 17 residues. Between the trimmed V and J ends, which lost 1 base and 0 bases, there was a span of 10 bases. The V gene's germline CDR1 is MDHEN and CDR2 SYDVKM. CDR3 in DNA: TGTGCCAGCAGTTTATACCCGGGAAGCTCTGGGGCCAACGTCCTGACTTTC. Its protein product is CASSLYPGSSGANVLTF.

This chain joins TRBV7-2 and TRBJ2-5; 9 bases are a match to TRBD2. Unmatched junction bases numbered 9, after V lost 3 bases and J lost 4 bases. The CDR3 has 16 residues. The germline V gene has CDR1 SGHTA and CDR2 FQGNSA. The CDR3 DNA sequence: TGTGCCAGCAGCTTTCAAGGCGGGGGGGCCAGAGAGACCCAGTACTTC. This sequence encodes CASSFQGGGARETQYF. The full variable domain, completed using reference TRBV7-2 and TRBJ2-5, is GAGVSQSPSNKVTEKGKDVELRCDPISGHTALYWYRQSLGQGLEFLIYFQGNSAPDKSGLPSDRFSAERTGGSVSTLTIQRTQQEDSAVYLCASSFQGGGARETQYFGPGTRLLVL.

This clone was observed once. The chain carries TRBV7-6 and TRBJ2-7, with TRBD2 as a possible D gene (6 bases). This CDR3 comprises 17 residues. With 5 bases removed from V and 1 base from J, the gap between germline ends came to 21 bases. CDR1 and CDR2 from the germline V gene are SGHVS and FNYEAQ. This CDR3 reads CASSVRLPGDGSYEQYF. As DNA, the CDR3 is TGTGCCAGCAGCGTTAGGCTACCGGGGGACGGTTCCTACGAGCAGTACTTC.

The J gene is TRBJ1-2, the V gene TRBV7-2; perhaps TRBD1 as D (5 bases). Germline V gives CDR1 SGHTA, CDR2 FQGNSA. The CDR3 sequence is 14 residues long. Trimming cost V 3 bases and J 8 bases, with 16 bases left between them. As DNA, the CDR3 is TGTGCCAGCAGCTTTTCGCAGGGCGCGGGAGGCTACACCTTC. Translated: CASSFSQGAGGYTF.

V gene TRBV7-2 combines with J gene TRBJ2-3; D may be TRBD1 (6 bases). Deletions cut 1 base from V and 1 base from J, with 9 bases between. The germline V gene encodes CDR1 SGHTA and CDR2 FQGNSA. The CDR3 consists of 15 residues. Here the CDR3 DNA reads TGTGCCAGCAGCTTAGGACAGGCACGCACAGATACGCAGTATTTT. This codes for CASSLGQARTDTQYF.

The chain uses TRBV11-2 and TRBJ2-6; 7 nucleotides match TRBD2. The V and J ends lost 5 bases and 2 bases, in that order; junction bases with no gene match: 3. The V gene's germline CDR1 is SGHAT and CDR2 FQNNGV. This CDR3 region has 15 residues. The CDR3, as DNA: TGTGCCAGCAGCCACCGGGGGGCTGGGGCCAACGTCCTGACTTTC. Translating gives CASSHRGAGANVLTF.

The rearrangement joins TRBV9 to TRBJ1-5; D is unclear. V was trimmed by 0 bases and J by 11 bases, leaving 12 bases between them. The CDR3 extends over 13 amino acids. Germline values: CDR1 SGDLS, CDR2 YYNGEE. CDR3 in amino acids: CASSVALKGAQHF. The CDR3 DNA follows: TGTGCCAGCAGCGTAGCTCTGAAAGGAGCCCAGCATTTT.

In its sample, this clone was seen a few times. The chain joins TRBV29-1 to TRBJ2-1, with TRBD2 identical over 8 bases. The trim removed 4 bases at V and 10 bases at J, leaving 9 bases unmatched. The CDR3 runs to 13 residues. Germline values: CDR1 SQVTM, CDR2 ANQGSEA. The DNA of the CDR3 is TGCAGCGTTGTTAGCGGGATCCCGGGGGAGCAGTTCTTC. It specifies CSVVSGIPGEQFF.

This chain connects TRBV5-1 to TRBJ1-5, with 10 bases fitting TRBD1. Per germline, CDR1 SGHRS and CDR2 YFSETQ. Losses at the gene ends were 5 bases for V and 2 bases for J; bases not matched to a gene: 4. The CDR3 contains 15 residues. CDR3 DNA: TGCGCCAGCAGGGCCGGGACAGGGGGCAATCAGCCCCAGCATTTT. Protein product: CASRAGTGGNQPQHF.

This clone has only one observation. The chain joins TRBV5-4 to TRBJ2-7; 11 positions match TRBD2. CDR1 SGHNT and CDR2 YYREEE come from the germline V gene (reference sequence). The CDR3 length is 15 residues. Germline trimming cut 0 bases from V and 6 bases from J; bases unmatched to any gene: 5. The CDR3 is CASSLEGSGRAEQYF. The DNA of the CDR3 is TGTGCCAGCAGCTTGGAGGGTAGCGGGAGGGCCGAGCAGTACTTC.

The chain combines TRBV7-6 with TRBJ1-5; D might be TRBD1 (6 bases). The CDR3 runs 14 residues. Germline values: CDR1 SGHVS, CDR2 FNYEAQ. Trimming removed 5 bases at V and 1 base at J, with 9 bases between. The CDR3 sequence: CASSPGTSNQPQHF. The CDR3 DNA sequence: TGTGCCAGCAGCCCCGGGACAAGCAATCAGCCCCAGCATTTT.

The chain carries TRBV19 and TRBJ2-7, with TRBD1 matching over 7 bases. The length of the CDR3 is 15 residues. With 2 bases clipped from V and 4 bases from J, the junction kept 8 bases outside the gene matches. Looked up from germline, CDR1 is LNHDA and CDR2 is SQIVND (reference sequence). This CDR3 is CASSIIQGVAYEQYF. The CDR3 coding sequence is TGTGCCAGTAGTATAATCCAGGGGGTCGCATACGAGCAGTACTTC.

CDR3 DNA sequence: TGTGCCAGCAGCGGGCTGATTCTTGGGGAGGTGAAGAACACCGGGGAGCTGTTTTTT. The encoded protein is CASSGLILGEVKNTGELFF. The rearrangement joins TRBV9 to TRBJ2-2, with TRBD2 as a possible D gene (6 bases). V lost 3 bases to trimming and J lost 1 base, with 22 bases between them. This CDR3 comprises 19 residues. Germline V gives CDR1 SGDLS, CDR2 YYNGEE.